This passage covers 27 T cell receptor beta chains from one sample sequenced in a study of regulatory T cells in long-lasting Graves disease. The time point is: newly diagnosed GD, antithyroid drugs for less than 3 months. RNA extracted from PBMCs served as the sequencing template. For TCR beta, libraries came from iRepertoire HTBI primers and Arm-PCR of CDR3 regions. TCRdb processed the multiplex PCR reads anew with MiXCR; each CDR3 protein has one entry. The sample consists of around 250,000 distinct CDR3 sequences, 20% to 25% of them appearing once. The specimen comprised peripheral blood mononuclear cells (PBMCs), sampled at new diagnosis, from a patient treated with antithyroid drugs. All receptors derive from a female donor with Graves disease.

This clonotype was observed many times. The chain has TRBV12-3 or TRBV12-4 and TRBJ1-2, with 9 bases that match TRBD1. CDR3 size: 14 residues. The V gene end was trimmed by 4 bases and the J gene end by 8 bases; junction bases not matched to a gene: 8. CDR3 bases: TGTGCCAGCAGTTCTTACAGGGGGCGCGGGGGCTACACCTTC. It specifies CASSSYRGRGGYTF.

In this sample, this clonotype turned up many times. This rearrangement joins TRBV19 to TRBJ2-3; 7 bases match TRBD2. This CDR3 is 16 amino acids long. V was pared by 7 bases and J by 0 bases, with 10 bases of the junction left unmatched. From germline, CDR1 is LNHDA and CDR2 SQIVND (reference sequence). CDR3 coding DNA: TGTGCCAGTAATCCGGGAGCGGGGATTAGCACAGATACGCAGTATTTT. This codes for CASNPGAGISTDTQYF.

There are many counts of this clonotype. The rearrangement uses TRBV7-9 and TRBJ2-3, with 10 bases aligning to TRBD1. Germline V gives CDR1 SEHNR, CDR2 FQNEAQ (reference sequence). With 0 bases clipped from V and 11 bases from J, the junction kept 5 bases outside the gene matches. This CDR3 spans 14 amino acids. The CDR3 DNA reads TGTGCCAGCAGCTTAGCGGGACAGGGGATTGGGCAGTATTTT. Residues: CASSLAGQGIGQYF.

This clonotype was seen only a few times. The V and J genes are TRBV5-6 and TRBJ2-3; TRBD1 matches 9 bases. The CDR3 contains 18 residues. V was pared by 5 bases and J by 6 bases, with 19 bases of the junction left unmatched. CDR1 and CDR2 from the germline V gene are SGHDT and YYEEEE. CDR3 coding DNA: TGTGCCAGCAGAAGTACACGACAGGGGGGAACAATGTTTGATACGCAGTATTTT. Translated: CASRSTRQGGTMFDTQYF.

The chain employs TRBV3-1 and TRBJ2-1; 9 nucleotides match TRBD2. Germline V gene data show CDR1 as LGHDT and CDR2 as YNNKEL (reference sequence). There are 14 residues in the CDR3. J lost 6 bases, V lost 5 bases, and 5 bases had no gene match. CDR3 DNA sequence: TGTGCCAGCAGCACCCGCGGGAGGGGCAATGAGCAGTTCTTC. This translates into CASSTRGRGNEQFF.

Of note for this clonotype: A single base separates this from a much larger clone, so it may be a read error. The rearrangement uses TRBV6-9 and TRBJ2-7; D possibly corresponds to TRBD1 (8 bases). Germline CDR1 MNHGY, CDR2 SVAAGI. The CDR3 loop spans 13 amino acids. CDR3 nucleotides: TGCGCCAGCAGCGGGGACAGGACCGAAGAGCGGTACTTC. Its protein is CASSGDRTEERYF.

This clonotype turned up a few times. The CDR3 DNA reads TGTGCCAGTACCTCCGGACAGTACGGTGAAAAACTGTTTTTT. Amino acids: CASTSGQYGEKLFF. V gene TRBV19 combines with J gene TRBJ1-4; possibly TRBD1 for D (6 bases). This CDR3 contains 14 residues. V lost 7 bases to trimming and J lost 7 bases, with 16 bases between them. Germline CDR1 is LNHDA and CDR2 is SQIVND (reference sequence).

In this sample, this clonotype turned up a few times. The chain recombines TRBV6-5 with TRBJ1-6; 9 bases are shared with TRBD1. The V gene end was trimmed by 0 bases and the J gene end by 9 bases; junction bases not matched to a gene: 3. The germline V gene encodes CDR1 MNHEY and CDR2 SVGAGI. There are 15 residues in the CDR3. The CDR3 sequence is CASSYSGTGSSPLHF. The CDR3 bases are TGTGCCAGCAGTTACTCGGGGACAGGGAGTTCACCCCTCCACTTT.

This chain links TRBV20-1 with TRBJ1-5; possible D gene TRBD1, 5 bases. This CDR3 spans 14 amino acids. Germline CDR1 reads DFQATT; CDR2 reads SNEGSKA (reference sequence). Trimming left V 4 bases short and J 3 bases short, with 13 bases between. CDR3 in amino acids: CSATQGSLNQPQHF. The CDR3 nucleotides read TGCAGTGCTACCCAGGGCAGCCTCAATCAGCCCCAGCATTTT.

This clonotype was recorded at least ten times. The V call is TRBV15, the J call TRBJ2-7; 10 positions match TRBD2. The J segment lost 5 bases and the V segment lost 0 bases, leaving 4 bases of the junction unmatched. This CDR3 has 15 amino acids. CDR1 and CDR2 (germline): LNHNV, YYDKDF (reference sequence). The CDR3 nucleotides read TGTGCCACCAGCAGAGATCCTCTAGCGGGGGACGAGCAGTACTTC. This translates into CATSRDPLAGDEQYF.

Ten or more counts support this clonotype. CDR3 sequence reads: CASSIPLGSGNTIYF. As DNA, the CDR3 is TGTGCCAGCAGCATACCCCTTGGCTCTGGAAACACCATATATTTT. The chain uses TRBV7-2 and TRBJ1-3; unclear D gene. Germline V lookup: CDR1 SGHTA, CDR2 FQGNSA. The CDR3 has 15 amino acids. V gave up 5 bases and J gave up 0 bases, with 11 bases separating them.

This clonotype was counted between two and nine times. V and J are TRBV19 and TRBJ2-5; perhaps TRBD1 as D (5 bases). CDR3 size: 16 residues. Germline V gene sequence: CDR1 LNHDA, CDR2 SQIVND (reference sequence). The V and J ends lost 2 bases and 1 base respectively, with 14 bases between them. The DNA of the CDR3 is TGTGCCAGTAGTATACAGGGTTTGGTGGGCCAAGAGACCCAGTACTTC. Translation gives CASSIQGLVGQETQYF.

The table lists this clonotype with many counts. The chain uses TRBV12-3 or TRBV12-4 and TRBJ2-3, with TRBD1 matching over 11 bases. This CDR3 has 18 residues. Trimming cost V 6 bases and J 1 base; bases outside gene matches: 12. For the CDR3, the DNA is TGTGCCAGCAGACGTACCGCCGGGACAGGGGGTGGCACAGATACGCAGTATTTT. Protein product: CASRRTAGTGGGTDTQYF.

The table lists this clonotype with a few counts. V and J are TRBV7-8 and TRBJ2-3, with D unclear. Per germline, CDR1 SGHVS and CDR2 FQNEAQ. The CDR3 covers 14 residues. V was clipped by 2 bases and J by 4 bases, with 10 bases between them. In DNA, the CDR3 is TGTGCCAGCAGCTTATCCGAAACGGCAGATACGCAGTATTTT. Protein product: CASSLSETADTQYF.

In this sample, this clonotype turned up many times. This rearrangement joins TRBV20-1 to TRBJ2-2; D unresolved. CDR3 length: 14 residues. Germline loops: CDR1 DFQATT, CDR2 SNEGSKA (reference sequence). V dropped 0 bases and J dropped 3 bases, with 8 bases sitting between them. The CDR3 sequence is CSARDRGDTGELFF. CDR3 DNA: TGCAGTGCTAGAGATCGCGGTGACACCGGGGAGCTGTTTTTT.

The sample holds many counts of this clonotype. The chain combines TRBV11-1 with TRBJ2-7; 7 positions match TRBD1. V was pared by 5 bases and J by 10 bases, with 8 bases of the junction left unmatched. The V gene's germline CDR1 is SGHAT and CDR2 FQDESV (reference sequence). The CDR3 spans 12 residues. CDR3 amino acids: CASSPEGTVQYF. The CDR3 bases are TGTGCCAGCAGCCCAGAAGGGACAGTCCAGTACTTC. Full variable domain (remainder filled in from reference TRBV11-1 and TRBJ2-7): EAEVAQSPRYKITEKSQAVAFWCDPISGHATLYWYRQILGQGPELLVQFQDESVVDDSQLPKDRFSAERLKGVDSTLKIQPAELGDSAMYLCASSPEGTVQYFGPGTRLTVT.

This clonotype was found many times. The rearrangement links TRBV18 to TRBJ1-1; 9 positions match TRBD1. The ends lost 6 bases at V and 1 base at J; junction bases unmatched: 0. Germline-derived CDR1 and CDR2 are KGHSH and LQKENI. CDR3 length: 13 residues. CDR3 loop: CASSGQGNTEAFF. The CDR3 DNA reads TGTGCCAGCTCGGGACAGGGGAACACTGAAGCTTTCTTT.

This clonotype occurred many times. V usage is TRBV7-3 and J usage is TRBJ2-3; D not certain. The V gene's germline CDR1 is SGHTA and CDR2 FQGTGA. V was shortened by 2 bases and J by 7 bases, with 13 bases between the two germline ends. This CDR3 is built from 14 residues. This chain's CDR3 is CASSLFQPKYTQYF. CDR3 nucleotide sequence: TGTGCCAGCAGCTTATTTCAACCTAAGTATACGCAGTATTTT.

This clonotype was observed a few times. The gene calls are TRBV20-1 and TRBJ2-7, with TRBD2 matching 15 bases. Germline-derived CDR1 and CDR2 are DFQATT and SNEGSKA (reference sequence). This CDR3 has 15 residues. The V gene end was trimmed by 4 bases and the J gene end by 9 bases; junction bases not matched to a gene: 10. CDR3 nucleotide sequence: TGCAGTGCTACCGGGGGACTAGCGGGGGGCCTCGTGCAGTACTTC. Its protein product is CSATGGLAGGLVQYF.

In its sample, this clonotype was seen many times. This sequence joins TRBV30 and TRBJ2-5, with TRBD1 as a possible D gene (5 bases). Trimming cost V 3 bases and J 5 bases, with 13 bases left between them. The CDR3 contains 13 residues. Germline values: CDR1 GTSNPN, CDR2 SVGIG (reference sequence). CDR3 bases: TGTGCCTGGAGCCCAGGGTTCTATGAGACCCAGTACTTC. This codes for CAWSPGFYETQYF.

This clonotype was detected ten times or more. V usage is TRBV7-2 and J usage is TRBJ2-1; no reliable D call. V was clipped by 2 bases and J by 1 base, with 9 bases between them. This CDR3 spans 15 amino acids. CDR1 SGHTA and CDR2 FQGNSA come from the germline V gene. CDR3 DNA: TGTGCCAGCAGCTTATTCCCAGATTCCTACAATGAGCAGTTCTTC. Translated: CASSLFPDSYNEQFF.

In regard to this clonotype: This sequence may be a read error, since a much larger clone differs from it by one base. V and J are TRBV3-1 and TRBJ2-7; tentatively, D is TRBD2 (5 bases). The CDR3 runs 13 residues. The V gene's germline CDR1 is LGHDT and CDR2 YNNKEL (reference sequence). V gave up 3 bases and J gave up 7 bases, with 13 bases separating them. The CDR3 sequence: CASSQEVASEQYF. DNA for the CDR3: TGTGCCAGCAGCCAGGAAGTAGCGAGTGAGCAGTACTTC.

This clonotype was picked up many times. The CDR3 here is CASSYATQYQETQYF. The CDR3 region has the DNA TGTGCCAGCAGTTACGCTACACAGTACCAAGAGACCCAGTACTTC. This chain uses TRBV6-2 or TRBV6-3 with TRBJ2-5; D is unresolved. V dropped 2 bases and J dropped 0 bases, with 10 bases sitting between them. The CDR3 contains 15 residues. Germline V CDR1 and CDR2: MNHEY, SVGEGT.

Details on this clonotype: This probably arose from a read error, given a far larger clone one base away. Because the CDR3 is missing its conserved closing phenylalanine or tryptophan, this is likely a read error. The chain uses TRBV28 and TRBJ1-2; D gene ambiguous. V was pared by 6 bases and J by 2 bases, with 16 bases between. The CDR3 is 15 residues long. The germline gives CDR1 MDHEN, CDR2 SYDVKM. The CDR3 protein is CASSVGRASNYGYTL. The CDR3, as DNA: TGTGCCAGCAGCGTAGGTCGGGCGTCCAACTATGGCTACACCCTC.

This clonotype was seen at least ten times. This chain links TRBV4-2 with TRBJ2-2; the D gene is possibly TRBD2 (6 bases). V was cut by 8 bases and J by 0 bases, with 16 bases left in between. The CDR3 spans 16 residues. Germline assignment: CDR1 LGHNA and CDR2 YNFKEQ. Here the CDR3 reads CASLNTRGTNTGELFF. CDR3 nucleotide sequence: TGTGCCAGCCTGAACACCCGGGGGACGAACACCGGGGAGCTGTTTTTT.

This clonotype was observed many times. This rearrangement joins TRBV7-3 to TRBJ2-1; the D gene is possibly TRBD2 (6 bases). CDR3 length: 15 residues. From germline, CDR1 is SGHTA and CDR2 FQGTGA. Trimming took 5 bases from V and 0 from J, leaving 11 bases between them. CDR3 bases: TGTGCCAGCAGCCGACATAGCGGCTCCTACAATGAGCAGTTCTTC. This codes for CASSRHSGSYNEQFF.

This clonotype has a count of ten or more. The chain links TRBV7-2 to TRBJ2-1; a possible D gene is TRBD1 (5 bases). This CDR3 is built from 12 residues. From germline, CDR1 is SGHTA and CDR2 FQGNSA. V dropped 9 bases and J dropped 5 bases, with 11 bases sitting between them. The CDR3 loop reads CASRWGHNEQFF. Here the CDR3 DNA reads TGTGCCAGTAGATGGGGCCACAATGAGCAGTTCTTC.